What follows are 5 T cell receptor beta chains derived from one specimen sequenced in a study of shared clonotypes between healthy human individuals. Produced via immunoSEQ multiplex PCR; TCRdb's table is partial and in-frame only. This sample carries about 2.4 million clones, 80% to 95% of them seen once, and the ten largest clones take roughly 0.36%. Material: naive CD4+ T cells from PBMCs. The subset was: CD45RA+ positively selected. These receptors all stem from a man aged 18 to 29 in good health. Some clones in this sample may be carry-over from other donors' samples.

This rearrangement joins TRBV13 to TRBJ2-3; 9 positions agree with TRBD2. This CDR3 region has 17 residues. V was clipped by 6 bases and J by 7 bases; unmatched bases: 17. Per the germline V gene, CDR1 is PRHDT and CDR2 is FYEKMQ (reference sequence). In nucleotides, the CDR3 is TGTGCCAGCAGGACGCTACGCGGGAGGGCCTTAGACAATACGCAGTATTTT. It yields the protein CASRTLRGRALDNTQYF.

This clone occurred once. This chain links TRBV28 with TRBJ2-2, with D possibly TRBD1 on 6 matching bases. The CDR3 contains 18 residues. From germline, CDR1 is MDHEN and CDR2 SYDVKM. Trimming left V 3 bases short and J 2 bases short, with 19 bases between. This CDR3 is CASSFMAPGTSNTGELFF. DNA for the CDR3: TGTGCCAGCAGTTTCATGGCGCCCGGGACATCAAACACCGGGGAGCTGTTTTTT.

This sequence joins TRBV18 and TRBJ1-2; D possibly corresponds to TRBD1 (5 bases). This CDR3 contains 15 residues. Deletions cut 3 bases from V and 0 bases from J, with 11 bases between. Germline V gene lookup returns CDR1 KGHSH and CDR2 LQKENI. This CDR3 is CASSPPGRSNYGYTF. Here the CDR3 DNA reads TGTGCCAGCTCACCTCCGGGACGTTCTAACTATGGCTACACCTTC.

The chain is built from TRBV28 and TRBJ2-7; D is unclear. Trimming took 4 bases from V and 0 from J, leaving 13 bases between them. The germline gives CDR1 MDHEN, CDR2 SYDVKM. This CDR3 region has 15 residues. The CDR3 region is CASSSPGPGSYEQYF. CDR3 nucleotide sequence: TGTGCCAGCAGTTCTCCAGGACCTGGCTCCTACGAGCAGTACTTC.

In this sample, this clone turned up once. The chain combines TRBV28 with TRBJ2-1; 7 bases are a match to TRBD1. Germline assignment: CDR1 MDHEN and CDR2 SYDVKM. Trimming removed 3 bases from V and 4 bases from J; junction bases left unmatched: 3. The CDR3 extends over 14 amino acids. The CDR3 DNA is TGTGCCAGCAGTTTGGGGACAGCTTACAATGAGCAGTTCTTC. Translation: CASSLGTAYNEQFF.